This T cell receptor beta chain was sequenced for a study of T cell responses to AZD1222 COVID-19 vaccine. Sequencing used immunoSEQ multiplex PCR; TCRdb keeps in-frame clones, though not all of them. The profile shows approximately 180,000 clones, roughly 93% of them singletons. Findings and caveats of the study: Baseline serostatus was positive in only six AZD1222 recipients. Increases in Spike-specific TCR breadth and depth were seen after two AZD1222 doses. It should be noted that donors were predominantly white British and more often female, and clonal diversity was possibly underestimated.

The V and J ends lost 1 base and 3 bases, in that order; junction bases with no gene match: 12. The CDR3 is 17 amino acids. Germline-derived CDR1 and CDR2 are SGHRS and YFSETQ. Concerning this clone: Antigen: not known.

The rearrangement joins TRBV5-1 to TRBJ1-1; 7 nucleotides line up with TRBD1. The TCR originated in an adult who received the MenACWY meningococcal vaccine as a control. This specimen consisted of peripheral blood, obtained 28 days after the second dose of the MenACWY control vaccine. The DNA of the CDR3 is TGCGCCAGCAGCTTGCGACAGGGAGGGATTCGGGACACTGAAGCTTTCTTT. Residues: CASSLRQGGIRDTEAFF.